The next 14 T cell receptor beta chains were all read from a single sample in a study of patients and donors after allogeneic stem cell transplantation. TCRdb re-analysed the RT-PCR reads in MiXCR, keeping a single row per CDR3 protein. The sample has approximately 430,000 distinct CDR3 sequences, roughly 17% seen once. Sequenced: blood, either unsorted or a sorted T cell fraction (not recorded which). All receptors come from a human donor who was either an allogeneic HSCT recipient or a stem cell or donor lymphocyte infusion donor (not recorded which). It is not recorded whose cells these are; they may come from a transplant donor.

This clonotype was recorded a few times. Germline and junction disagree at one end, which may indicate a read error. CDR3 in DNA: TGTGCCAGCAGTTACTTGGAAGGGACAGGGATCGGTCAGCACCAGCATTTT. Translation: CASSYLEGTGIGQHQHF. The chain links TRBV6-5 to TRBJ1-5; 9 positions agree with TRBD1. This CDR3 has 17 amino acids. Germline values: CDR1 MNHEY, CDR2 SVGAGI.

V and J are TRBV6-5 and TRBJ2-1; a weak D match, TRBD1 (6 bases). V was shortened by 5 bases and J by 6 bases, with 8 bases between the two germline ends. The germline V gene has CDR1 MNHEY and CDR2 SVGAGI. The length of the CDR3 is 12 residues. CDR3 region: CASSGQLNEQFF. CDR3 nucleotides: TGTGCCAGCAGTGGACAGCTCAATGAGCAGTTCTTC.

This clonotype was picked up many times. CDR3 DNA: TGCGCCAGCAGCCCGGGCTTCAACACCATATATTTT. It yields the protein CASSPGFNTIYF. The genes are TRBV4-1 and TRBJ1-3; D call uncertain. The CDR3 runs to 12 residues. The V gene lost 4 bases and the J gene lost 7 bases, with 8 bases spanning the gap. Germline-derived CDR1 and CDR2 are MGHRA and YSYEKL.

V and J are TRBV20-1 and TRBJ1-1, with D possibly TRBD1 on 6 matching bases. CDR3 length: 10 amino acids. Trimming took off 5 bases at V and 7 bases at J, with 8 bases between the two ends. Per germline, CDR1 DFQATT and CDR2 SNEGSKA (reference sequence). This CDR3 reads CSAHRDEAFF. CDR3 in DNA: TGCAGTGCTCACAGGGATGAAGCTTTCTTT.

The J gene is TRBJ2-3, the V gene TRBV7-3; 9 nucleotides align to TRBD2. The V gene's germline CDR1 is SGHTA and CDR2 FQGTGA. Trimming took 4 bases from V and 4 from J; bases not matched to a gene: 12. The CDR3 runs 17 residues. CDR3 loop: CASSSTPAGGPADTQYF. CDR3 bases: TGTGCCAGCAGCTCTACCCCCGCGGGGGGGCCCGCAGATACGCAGTATTTT. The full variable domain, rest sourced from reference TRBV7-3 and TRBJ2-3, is GAGVSQTPSNKVTEKGKYVELRCDPISGHTALYWYRQSLGQGPEFLIYFQGTGAADDSGLPNDRFFAVRPEGSVSTLKIQRTERGDSAVYLCASSSTPAGGPADTQYFGPGTRLTVL.

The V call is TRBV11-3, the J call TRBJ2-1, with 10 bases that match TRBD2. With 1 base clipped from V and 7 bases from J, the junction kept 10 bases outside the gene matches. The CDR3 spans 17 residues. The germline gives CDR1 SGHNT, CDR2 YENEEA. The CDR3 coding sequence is TGTGCCAGCAGCTTAGTGTCTAGCGGGAGAATTTGGAATGAGCAGTTCTTC. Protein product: CASSLVSSGRIWNEQFF.

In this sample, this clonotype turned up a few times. The CDR3 spells CAGGWTRYEQYF. In nucleotides, the CDR3 is TGTGCCGGAGGCTGGACCCGCTACGAGCAGTACTTC. The rearrangement uses TRBV10-3 and TRBJ2-7, with a weak D call TRBD2 (5 bases). V lost 11 bases and J 3 bases, leaving 14 bases between the germline ends. Germline V gene lookup returns CDR1 ENHRY and CDR2 SYGVKD. This CDR3 spans 12 amino acids.

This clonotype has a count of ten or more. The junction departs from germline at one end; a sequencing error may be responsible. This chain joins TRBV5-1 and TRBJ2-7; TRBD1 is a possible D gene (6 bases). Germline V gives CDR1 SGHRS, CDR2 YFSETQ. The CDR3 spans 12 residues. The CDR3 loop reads CASSQDSYEQYF. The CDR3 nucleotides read TGTGCCAGCAGCCAGGACAGCTACGAGCAGTACTTC.

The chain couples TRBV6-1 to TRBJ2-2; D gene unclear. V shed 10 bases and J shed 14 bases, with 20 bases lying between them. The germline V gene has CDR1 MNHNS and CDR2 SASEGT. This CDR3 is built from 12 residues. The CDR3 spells CATSNPKSPLFF. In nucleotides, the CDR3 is TGTGCCACCTCGAACCCCAAGTCCCCCCTGTTTTTT.

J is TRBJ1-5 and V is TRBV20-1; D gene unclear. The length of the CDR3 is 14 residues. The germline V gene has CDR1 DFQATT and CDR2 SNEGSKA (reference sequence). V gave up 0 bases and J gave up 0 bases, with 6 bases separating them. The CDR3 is CSARDTHSNQPQHF. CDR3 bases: TGCAGTGCTAGAGACACTCATAGCAATCAGCCCCAGCATTTT.

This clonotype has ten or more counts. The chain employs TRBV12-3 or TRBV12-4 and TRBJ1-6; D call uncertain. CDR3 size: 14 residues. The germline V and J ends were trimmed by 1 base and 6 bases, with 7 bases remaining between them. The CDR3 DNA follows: TGTGCCAGCAGTTTAGAACAGTTTAATTCACCCCTCCACTTT. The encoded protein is CASSLEQFNSPLHF.

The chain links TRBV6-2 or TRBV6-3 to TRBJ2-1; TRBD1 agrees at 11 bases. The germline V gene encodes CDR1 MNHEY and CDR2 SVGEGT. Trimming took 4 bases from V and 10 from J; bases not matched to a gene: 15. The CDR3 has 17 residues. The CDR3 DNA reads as TGTGCCAGCAGTTCCCTCCGACGGGGACAGGGGGTGGACGAGCAGTTCTTC. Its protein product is CASSSLRRGQGVDEQFF.

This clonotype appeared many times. Written as DNA, the CDR3 is TGCGCCAGCGGCACTCTACAGGGATCCGAAGCTTTCTTT. Translated, it gives CASGTLQGSEAFF. V is TRBV5-1 and J is TRBJ1-1, with TRBD1 as a possible D gene (6 bases). Trimming stripped 7 bases from V and 8 bases from J, with 18 bases between. The CDR3 contains 13 residues. Germline V gene data show CDR1 as SGHRS and CDR2 as YFSETQ.

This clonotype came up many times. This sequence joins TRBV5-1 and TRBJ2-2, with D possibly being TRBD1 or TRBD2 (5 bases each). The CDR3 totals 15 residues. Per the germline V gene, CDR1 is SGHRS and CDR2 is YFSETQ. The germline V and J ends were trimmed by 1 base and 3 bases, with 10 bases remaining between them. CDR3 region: CASSLPGPDTGELFF. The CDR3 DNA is TGCGCCAGCAGCTTGCCGGGGCCGGACACCGGGGAGCTGTTTTTT.